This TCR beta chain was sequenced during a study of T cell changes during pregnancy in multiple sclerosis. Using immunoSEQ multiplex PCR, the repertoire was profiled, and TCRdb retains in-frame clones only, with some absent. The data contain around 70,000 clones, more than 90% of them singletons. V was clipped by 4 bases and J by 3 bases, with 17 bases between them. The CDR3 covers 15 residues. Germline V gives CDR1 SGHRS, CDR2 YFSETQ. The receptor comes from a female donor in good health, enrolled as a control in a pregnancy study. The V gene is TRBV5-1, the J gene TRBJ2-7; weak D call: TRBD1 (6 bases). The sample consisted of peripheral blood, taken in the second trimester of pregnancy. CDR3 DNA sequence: TGCGCCAGCAGCCCCTCGACAGGTTACGACTACGAGCAGTACTTC. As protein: CASSPSTGYDYEQYF.